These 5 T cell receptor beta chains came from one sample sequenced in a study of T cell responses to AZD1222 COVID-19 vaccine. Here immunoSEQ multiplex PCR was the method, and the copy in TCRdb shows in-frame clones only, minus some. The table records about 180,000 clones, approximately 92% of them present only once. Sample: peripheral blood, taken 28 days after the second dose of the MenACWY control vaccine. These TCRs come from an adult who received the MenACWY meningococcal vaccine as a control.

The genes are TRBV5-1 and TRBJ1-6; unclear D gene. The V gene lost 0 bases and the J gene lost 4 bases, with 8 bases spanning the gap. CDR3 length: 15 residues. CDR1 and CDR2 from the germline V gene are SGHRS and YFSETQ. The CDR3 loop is CASSLVSQYNSPLHF. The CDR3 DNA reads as TGCGCCAGCAGCTTGGTCAGTCAGTATAATTCACCCCTCCACTTT.

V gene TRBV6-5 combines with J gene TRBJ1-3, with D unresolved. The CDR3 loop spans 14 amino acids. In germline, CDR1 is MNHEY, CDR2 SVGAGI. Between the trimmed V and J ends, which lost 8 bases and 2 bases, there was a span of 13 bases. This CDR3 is CASRRSETGNTIYF. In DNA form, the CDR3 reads TGTGCCAGCCGGAGGTCTGAGACTGGAAACACCATATATTTT.

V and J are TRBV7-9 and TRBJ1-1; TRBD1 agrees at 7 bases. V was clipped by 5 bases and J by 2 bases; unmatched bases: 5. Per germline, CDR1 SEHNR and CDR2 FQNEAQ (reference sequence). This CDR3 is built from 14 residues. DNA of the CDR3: TGTGCCAGCAGCCTGCAGGGGGTAAACACTGAAGCTTTCTTT. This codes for CASSLQGVNTEAFF.

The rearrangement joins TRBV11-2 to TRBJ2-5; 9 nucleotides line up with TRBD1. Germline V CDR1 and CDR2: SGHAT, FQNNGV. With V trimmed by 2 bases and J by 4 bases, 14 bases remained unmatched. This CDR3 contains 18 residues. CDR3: CASSLRGQGSQILETQYF. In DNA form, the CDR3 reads TGTGCCAGCAGCTTAAGGGGACAGGGCTCGCAGATCCTAGAGACCCAGTACTTC.

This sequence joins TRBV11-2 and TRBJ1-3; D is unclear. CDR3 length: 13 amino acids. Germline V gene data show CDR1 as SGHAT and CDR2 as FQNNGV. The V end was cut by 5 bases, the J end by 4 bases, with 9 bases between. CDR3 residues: CASSPTGGNTIYF. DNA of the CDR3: TGTGCCAGCAGCCCTACTGGGGGAAACACCATATATTTT.